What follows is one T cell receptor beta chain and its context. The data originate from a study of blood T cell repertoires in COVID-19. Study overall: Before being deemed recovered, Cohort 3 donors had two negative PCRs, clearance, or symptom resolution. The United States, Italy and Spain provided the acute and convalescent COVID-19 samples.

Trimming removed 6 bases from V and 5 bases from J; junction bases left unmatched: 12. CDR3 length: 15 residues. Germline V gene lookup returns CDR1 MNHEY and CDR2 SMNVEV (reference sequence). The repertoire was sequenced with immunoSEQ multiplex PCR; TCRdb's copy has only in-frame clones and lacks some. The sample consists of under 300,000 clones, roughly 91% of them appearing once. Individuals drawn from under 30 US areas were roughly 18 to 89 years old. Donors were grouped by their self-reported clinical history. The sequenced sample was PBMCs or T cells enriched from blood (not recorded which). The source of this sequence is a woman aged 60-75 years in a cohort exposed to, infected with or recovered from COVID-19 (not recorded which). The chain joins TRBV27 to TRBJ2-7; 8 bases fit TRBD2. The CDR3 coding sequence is TGTGCCAGCAGCCTCCTAGGAGCGGGAGAGAACGAGCAGTACTTC. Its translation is CASSLLGAGENEQYF.